This T cell receptor beta chain is drawn from a study of cytomegalovirus exposure and HLA in healthy donors. General study results and limits: It was 150 to 200 TCR beta chains that were listed as cytomegalovirus-associated. Accounts indicate the classifier identified cytomegalovirus status with strong specificity and sensitivity.

The PCR made use of 60 Vbeta and 13 Jbeta primers. The repertoire was sequenced with immunoSEQ multiplex PCR; TCRdb's copy has only in-frame clones and lacks some. The repertoire holds over 85,000 clones, with less than 80% as singletons. In the case of this clone: Its cognate antigen is unknown.

The CDR3 has 19 residues. The germline gives CDR1 SGHRS, CDR2 YFSETQ. The V gene end was trimmed by 0 bases and the J gene end by 0 bases; junction bases not matched to a gene: 10. The chain uses TRBV5-1 and TRBJ2-3, with TRBD2 identical over 10 bases. The sequenced sample consisted of PBMCs. This receptor was obtained from a man under 40 in good health and CMV-seronegative. CDR3 loop: CASSLGLAGGLLSTDTQYF. The CDR3 region has the DNA TGCGCCAGCAGCTTGGGTTTAGCGGGGGGATTATTAAGCACAGATACGCAGTATTTT.